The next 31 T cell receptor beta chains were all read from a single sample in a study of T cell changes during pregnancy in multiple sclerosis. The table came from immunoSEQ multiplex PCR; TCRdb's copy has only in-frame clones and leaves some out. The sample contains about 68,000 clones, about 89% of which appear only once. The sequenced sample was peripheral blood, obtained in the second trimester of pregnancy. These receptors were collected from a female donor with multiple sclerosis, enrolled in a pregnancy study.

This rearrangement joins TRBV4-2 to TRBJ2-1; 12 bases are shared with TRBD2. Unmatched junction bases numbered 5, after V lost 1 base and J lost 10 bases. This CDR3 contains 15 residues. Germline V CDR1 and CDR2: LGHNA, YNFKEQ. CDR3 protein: CASSQASGGDREQFF. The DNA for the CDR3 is TGTGCCAGCAGCCAAGCTAGCGGGGGGGATCGCGAGCAGTTCTTC.

The CDR3 DNA sequence: TGTGCCAGTAGTATAACCTCGGGAATGGATTCACCCCTCCACTTT. It translates to CASSITSGMDSPLHF. The chain carries TRBV19 and TRBJ1-6; D is unresolved. Trimming took 2 bases from V and 8 from J, leaving 13 bases between them. Per the germline V gene, CDR1 is LNHDA and CDR2 is SQIVND (reference sequence). CDR3 size: 15 residues.

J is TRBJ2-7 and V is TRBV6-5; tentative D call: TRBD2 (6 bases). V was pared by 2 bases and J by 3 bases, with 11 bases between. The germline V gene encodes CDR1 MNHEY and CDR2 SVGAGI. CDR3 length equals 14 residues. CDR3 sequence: CASSYGEEGYEQYF. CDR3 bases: TGTGCCAGCAGTTACGGGGAGGAGGGCTACGAGCAGTACTTC.

In DNA form, the CDR3 reads TGTGCCAGCAGCTCGACTAGCGGGGGCGCAGATACGCAGTATTTT. This sequence encodes CASSSTSGGADTQYF. The V call is TRBV7-2, the J call TRBJ2-3, with 12 bases lining up with TRBD2. V was clipped by 4 bases and J by 4 bases; unmatched bases: 3. Germline CDR1 is SGHTA and CDR2 is FQGNSA. This CDR3 spans 15 amino acids.

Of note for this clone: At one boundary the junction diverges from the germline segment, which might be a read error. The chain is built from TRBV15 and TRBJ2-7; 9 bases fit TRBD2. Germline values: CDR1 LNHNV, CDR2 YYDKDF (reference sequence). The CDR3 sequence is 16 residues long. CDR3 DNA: TGTGCCACCAGAAGAGCTGGTAGCGGGGGTGGGTACGAGCAGTACTTC. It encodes CATRRAGSGGGYEQYF.

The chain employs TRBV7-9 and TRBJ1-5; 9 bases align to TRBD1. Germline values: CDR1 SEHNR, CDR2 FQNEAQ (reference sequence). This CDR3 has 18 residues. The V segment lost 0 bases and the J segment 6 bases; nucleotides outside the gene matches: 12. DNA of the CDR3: TGTGCCAGCAGCTTAGCACGTCCCGGGACAGGGATCGGTCAGCCCCAGCATTTT. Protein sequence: CASSLARPGTGIGQPQHF.

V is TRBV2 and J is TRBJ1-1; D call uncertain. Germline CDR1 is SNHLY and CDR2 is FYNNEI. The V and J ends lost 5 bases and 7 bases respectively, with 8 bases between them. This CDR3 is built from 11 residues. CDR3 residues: CASSLEDEAFF. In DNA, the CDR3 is TGTGCCAGCAGTCTAGAGGATGAAGCTTTCTTT.

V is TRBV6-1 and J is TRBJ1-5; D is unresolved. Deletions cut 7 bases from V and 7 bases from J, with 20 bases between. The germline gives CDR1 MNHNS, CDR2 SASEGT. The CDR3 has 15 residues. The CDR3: CASIYGPGGEQPQHF. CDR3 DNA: TGTGCCAGCATCTACGGGCCAGGCGGGGAACAGCCCCAGCATTTT.

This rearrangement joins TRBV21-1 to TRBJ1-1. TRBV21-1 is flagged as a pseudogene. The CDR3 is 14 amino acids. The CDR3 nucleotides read TGTGCCAGATCCGGGCCCGGCTGGAGGGAGGAAGCTTTCTTT. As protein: CARSGPGWREEAFF.

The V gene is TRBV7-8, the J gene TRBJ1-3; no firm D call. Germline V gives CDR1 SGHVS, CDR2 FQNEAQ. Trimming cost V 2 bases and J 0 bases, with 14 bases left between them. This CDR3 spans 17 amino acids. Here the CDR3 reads CASSLWATPTSGNTIYF. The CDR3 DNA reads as TGTGCCAGCAGCTTATGGGCGACACCTACCTCTGGAAACACCATATATTTT.

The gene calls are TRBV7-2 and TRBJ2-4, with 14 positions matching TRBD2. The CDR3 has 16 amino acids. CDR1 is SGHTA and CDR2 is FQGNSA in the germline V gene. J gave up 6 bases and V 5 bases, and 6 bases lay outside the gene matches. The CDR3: CASSLRLAGGVNIQYF. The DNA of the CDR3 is TGTGCCAGCAGCCTACGACTAGCGGGGGGGGTAAACATTCAGTACTTC.

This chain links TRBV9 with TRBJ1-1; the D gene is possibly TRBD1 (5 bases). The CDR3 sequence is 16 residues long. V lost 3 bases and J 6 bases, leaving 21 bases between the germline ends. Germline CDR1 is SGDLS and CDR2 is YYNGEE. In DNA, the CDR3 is TGTGCCAGCAGCGCGCCCGGGGGGGTCAGAGGCGCTGAAGCTTTCTTT. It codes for CASSAPGGVRGAEAFF.

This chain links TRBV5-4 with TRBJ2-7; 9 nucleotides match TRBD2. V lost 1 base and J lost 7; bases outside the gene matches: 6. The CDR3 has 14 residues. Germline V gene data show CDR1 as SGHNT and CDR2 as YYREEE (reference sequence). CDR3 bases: TGTGCCAGCAGCTTGCCAGCGGGGGGAGGTGAGCAGTACTTC. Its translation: CASSLPAGGGEQYF.

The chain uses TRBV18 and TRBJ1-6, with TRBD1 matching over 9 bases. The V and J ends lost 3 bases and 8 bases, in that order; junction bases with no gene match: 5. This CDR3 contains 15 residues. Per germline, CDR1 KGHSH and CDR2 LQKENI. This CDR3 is CASSPTGGGDSPLHF. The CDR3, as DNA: TGTGCCAGCTCACCTACAGGGGGCGGAGATTCACCCCTCCACTTT.

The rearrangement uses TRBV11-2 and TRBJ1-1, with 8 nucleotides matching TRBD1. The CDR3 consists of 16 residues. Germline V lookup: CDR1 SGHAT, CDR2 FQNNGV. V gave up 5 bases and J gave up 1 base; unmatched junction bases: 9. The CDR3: CASSPQTGARNTEAFF. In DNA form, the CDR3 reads TGTGCCAGCAGCCCGCAGACAGGGGCTAGGAACACTGAAGCTTTCTTT.

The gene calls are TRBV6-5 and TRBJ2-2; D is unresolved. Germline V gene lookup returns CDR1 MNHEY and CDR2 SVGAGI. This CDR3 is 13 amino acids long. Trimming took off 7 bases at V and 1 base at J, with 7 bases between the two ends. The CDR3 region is CASISENTGELFF. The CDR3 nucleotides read TGTGCCAGCATCAGCGAGAACACCGGGGAGCTGTTTTTT.

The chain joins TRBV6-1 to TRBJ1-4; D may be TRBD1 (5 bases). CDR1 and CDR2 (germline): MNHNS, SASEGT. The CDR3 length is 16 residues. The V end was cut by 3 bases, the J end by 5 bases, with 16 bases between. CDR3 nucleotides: TGTGCCAGCAGTGATCTTCGGGGGGGGGAGAATGAAAAACTGTTTTTT. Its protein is CASSDLRGGENEKLFF.

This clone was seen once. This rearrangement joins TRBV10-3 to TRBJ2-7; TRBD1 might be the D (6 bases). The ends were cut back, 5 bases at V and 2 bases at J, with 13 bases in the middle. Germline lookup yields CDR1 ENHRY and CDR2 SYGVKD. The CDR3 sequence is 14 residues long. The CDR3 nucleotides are TGTGCCATCAGTCGGACAGCCACAGCCTACGAGCAGTACTTC. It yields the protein CAISRTATAYEQYF.

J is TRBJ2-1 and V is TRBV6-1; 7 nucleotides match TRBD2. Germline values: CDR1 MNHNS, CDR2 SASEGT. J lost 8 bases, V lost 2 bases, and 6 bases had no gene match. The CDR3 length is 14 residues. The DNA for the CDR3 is TGTGCCAGCAGTGAACGGGGAGGGCGGCATGAGCAGTTCTTC. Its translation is CASSERGGRHEQFF.

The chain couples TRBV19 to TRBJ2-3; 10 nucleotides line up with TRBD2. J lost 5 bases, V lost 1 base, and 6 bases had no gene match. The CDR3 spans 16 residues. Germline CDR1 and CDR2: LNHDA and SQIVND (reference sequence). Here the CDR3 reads CASSIGSGGAIDTQYF. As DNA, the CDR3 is TGTGCCAGTAGTATAGGGAGCGGGGGGGCGATAGATACGCAGTATTTT.

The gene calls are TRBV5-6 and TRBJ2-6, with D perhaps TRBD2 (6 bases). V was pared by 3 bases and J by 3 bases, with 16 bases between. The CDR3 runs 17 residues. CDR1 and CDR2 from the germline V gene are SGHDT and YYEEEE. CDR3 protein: CASSWGVVRDGANVLTF. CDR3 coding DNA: TGTGCCAGCAGCTGGGGGGTTGTGCGGGATGGGGCCAACGTCCTGACTTTC.

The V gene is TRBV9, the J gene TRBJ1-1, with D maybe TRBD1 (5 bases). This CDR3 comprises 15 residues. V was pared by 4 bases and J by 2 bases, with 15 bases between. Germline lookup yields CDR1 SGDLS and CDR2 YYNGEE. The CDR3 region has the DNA TGTGCCAGCAGCCCCGGGGGACGGCTTAACACTGAAGCTTTCTTT. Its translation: CASSPGGRLNTEAFF.

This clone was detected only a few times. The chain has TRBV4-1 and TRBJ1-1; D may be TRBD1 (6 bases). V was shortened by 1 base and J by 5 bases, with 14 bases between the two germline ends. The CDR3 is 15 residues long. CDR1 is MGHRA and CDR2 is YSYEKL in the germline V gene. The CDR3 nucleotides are TGCGCCAGCAGCCAAGTAGAGAGGGGGAGAACTGAAGCTTTCTTT. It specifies CASSQVERGRTEAFF.

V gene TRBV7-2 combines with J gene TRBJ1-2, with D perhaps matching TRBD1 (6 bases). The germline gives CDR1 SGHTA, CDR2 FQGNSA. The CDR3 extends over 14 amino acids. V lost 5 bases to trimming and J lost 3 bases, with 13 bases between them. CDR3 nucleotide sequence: TGTGCCAGCAGCCCCAGGGGCGGGTACTATGGCTACACCTTC. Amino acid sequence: CASSPRGGYYGYTF.

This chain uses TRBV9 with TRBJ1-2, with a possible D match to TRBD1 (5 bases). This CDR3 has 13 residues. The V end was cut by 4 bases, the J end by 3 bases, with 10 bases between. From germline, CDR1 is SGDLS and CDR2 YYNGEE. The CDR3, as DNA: TGTGCCAGCAGCCAGGGCAGCCACTATGGCTACACCTTC. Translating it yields CASSQGSHYGYTF.

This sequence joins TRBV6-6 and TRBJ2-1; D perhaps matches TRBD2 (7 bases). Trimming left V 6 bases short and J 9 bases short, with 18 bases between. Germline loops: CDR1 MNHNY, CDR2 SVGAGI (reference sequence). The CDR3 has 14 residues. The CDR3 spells CASRSRGGVAEQFF. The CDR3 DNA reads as TGTGCCAGCAGGTCTAGGGGGGGGGTAGCTGAGCAGTTCTTC.

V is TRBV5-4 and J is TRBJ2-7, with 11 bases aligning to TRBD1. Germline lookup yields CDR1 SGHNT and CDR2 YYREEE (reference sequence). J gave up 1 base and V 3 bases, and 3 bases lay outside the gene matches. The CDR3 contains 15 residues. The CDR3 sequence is CASSWGTGGSYEQYF. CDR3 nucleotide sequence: TGTGCCAGCAGCTGGGGGACAGGGGGTTCCTACGAGCAGTACTTC.

The CDR3 nucleotides are TGTGCCAGCAGCTTAAAACTAGCGGGGGCCCAGGGTACGCAGTATTTT. This encodes CASSLKLAGAQGTQYF. The chain links TRBV7-8 to TRBJ2-3; TRBD2 matches 11 bases. From germline, CDR1 is SGHVS and CDR2 FQNEAQ. V lost 2 bases to trimming and J lost 8 bases; unmatched junction nucleotides: 9. The CDR3 is 16 amino acids.

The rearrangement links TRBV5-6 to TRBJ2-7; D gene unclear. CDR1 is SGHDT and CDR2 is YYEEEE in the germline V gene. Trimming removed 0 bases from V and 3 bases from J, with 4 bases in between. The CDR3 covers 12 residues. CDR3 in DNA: TGTGCCAGCAGCTTGGACTTCTACGAGCAGTACTTC. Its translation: CASSLDFYEQYF.

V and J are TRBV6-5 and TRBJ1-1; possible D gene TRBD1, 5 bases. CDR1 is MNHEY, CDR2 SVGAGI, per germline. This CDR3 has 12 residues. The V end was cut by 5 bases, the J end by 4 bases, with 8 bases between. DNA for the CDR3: TGTGCCAGCAGTCAGGGAACCACTGAAGCTTTCTTT. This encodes CASSQGTTEAFF.

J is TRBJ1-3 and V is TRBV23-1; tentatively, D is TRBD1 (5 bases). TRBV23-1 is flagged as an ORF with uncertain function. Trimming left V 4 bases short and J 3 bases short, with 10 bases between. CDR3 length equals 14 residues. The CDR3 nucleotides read TGCGCCAGCAGTCGGCAGGGTGGTGGAAACACCATATATTTT. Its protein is CASSRQGGGNTIYF.